The clone carrying this TCR beta chain was counted a few times. The CDR3 totals 16 residues. Trimming shortened V by 2 bases and J by 4 bases, and 18 bases separated the two germline ends. Germline CDR1 SGHRS, CDR2 YFSETQ. The data are from a study of human T cells and chemical hapten exposure. Stated time point: healthy volunteer bleed at 2 weeks. Unseparated into fractions, whole blood served as the source from which total RNA was extracted. TCRdb passed the RACE reads through MiXCR, listing each CDR3 protein once. The sample includes 75,000 to 100,000 distinct CDR3 sequences, approximately 9% of them seen just once.

Material for sequencing was whole blood. The chain recombines TRBV5-1 with TRBJ2-5, with D perhaps matching TRBD2 (5 bases). The TCR was taken from a female donor in good health. Some clones in this sample may be carry-over from other donors' samples. The chain's CDR3 is CASSFSERVGRETQYF. CDR3 nucleotide sequence: TGCGCCAGCAGCTTCTCTGAGAGGGTGGGCCGAGAGACCCAGTACTTC.